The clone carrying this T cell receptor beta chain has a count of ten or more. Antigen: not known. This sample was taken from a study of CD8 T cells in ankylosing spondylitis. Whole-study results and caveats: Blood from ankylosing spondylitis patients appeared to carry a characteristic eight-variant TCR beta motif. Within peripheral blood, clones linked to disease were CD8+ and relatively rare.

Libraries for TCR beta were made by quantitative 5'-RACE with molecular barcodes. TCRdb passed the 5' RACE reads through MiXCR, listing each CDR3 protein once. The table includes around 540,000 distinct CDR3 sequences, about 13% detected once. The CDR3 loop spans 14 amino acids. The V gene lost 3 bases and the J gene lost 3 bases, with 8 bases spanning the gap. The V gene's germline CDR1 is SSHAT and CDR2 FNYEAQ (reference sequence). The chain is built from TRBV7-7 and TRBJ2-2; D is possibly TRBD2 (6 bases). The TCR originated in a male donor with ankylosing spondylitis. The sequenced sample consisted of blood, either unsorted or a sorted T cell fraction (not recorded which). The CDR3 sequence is CASSLDYYTGELFF. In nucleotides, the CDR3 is TGTGCCAGCAGCTTGGACTACTACACCGGGGAGCTGTTTTTT.